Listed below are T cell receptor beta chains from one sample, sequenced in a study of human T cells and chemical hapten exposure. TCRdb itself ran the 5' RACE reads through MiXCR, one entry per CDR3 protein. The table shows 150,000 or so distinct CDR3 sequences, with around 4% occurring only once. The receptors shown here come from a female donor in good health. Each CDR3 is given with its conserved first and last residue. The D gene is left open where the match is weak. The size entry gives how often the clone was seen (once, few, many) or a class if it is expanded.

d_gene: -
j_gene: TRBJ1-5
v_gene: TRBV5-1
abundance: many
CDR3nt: TGCGCCAGCAGCCTAGACCGGGACCGAGCGCCTTATAGCAATCAGCCCCAGCATTTT
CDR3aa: CASSLDRDRAPYSNQPQHF

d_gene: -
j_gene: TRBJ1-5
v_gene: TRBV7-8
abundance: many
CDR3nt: TGTGCCAGCAGCACCAGCATTCAGCCCCAGCATTTT
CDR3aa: CASSTSIQPQHF

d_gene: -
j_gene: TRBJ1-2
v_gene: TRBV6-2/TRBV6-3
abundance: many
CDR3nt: TGTGCCAGCAGTTACGTTACGAGACTTTATGGCTACACCTTC
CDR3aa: CASSYVTRLYGYTF

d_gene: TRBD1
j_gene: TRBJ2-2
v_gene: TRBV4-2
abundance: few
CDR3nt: TGTGCCAGCAGCCAAGCGGCCAGACAGGGGGGGACCACCGGGGAGCTGTTTTTT
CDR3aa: CASSQAARQGGTTGELFF

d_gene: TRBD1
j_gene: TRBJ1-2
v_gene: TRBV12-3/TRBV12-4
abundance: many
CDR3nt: TGTGCCAGCAGTGACCAGGGGGAATCTAACTATGGCTACACCTTC
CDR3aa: CASSDQGESNYGYTF

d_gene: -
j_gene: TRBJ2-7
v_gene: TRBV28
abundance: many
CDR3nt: TGTGCCAGCAGTTTAGAGTCCTACGAGCAGTACTTC
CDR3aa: CASSLESYEQYF

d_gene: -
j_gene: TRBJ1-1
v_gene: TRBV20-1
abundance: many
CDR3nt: TGCAGTGCTAGGGCGGGCACAGGGTTATGGCAGGGAGCTTTCTTT
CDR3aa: CSARAGTGLWQGAFF

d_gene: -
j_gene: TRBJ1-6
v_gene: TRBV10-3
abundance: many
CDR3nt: TGTGCCAATCCGACAGGCAGGGGTCCGTTTCAAGGATGGTCACCCCTCCACTTT
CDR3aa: CANPTGRGPFQGWSPLHF

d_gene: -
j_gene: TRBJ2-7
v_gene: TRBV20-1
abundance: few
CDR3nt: TGCAGTGGAGCGGACTGGTCCGGCTACGAGCAGTACTTC
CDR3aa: CSGADWSGYEQYF

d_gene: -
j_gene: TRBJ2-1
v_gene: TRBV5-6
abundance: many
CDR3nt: TGTGCCAGCAGTAAGGACAGCCTGTACAATGAGCAGTTCTTC
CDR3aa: CASSKDSLYNEQFF